The 27 T cell receptor beta chains below all came from one sample that was sequenced in a study of OX40 agonist ivuxolimab in advanced cancers. Clones were read by immunoSEQ multiplex PCR, and TCRdb kept only the in-frame ones, dropping some. The table lists roughly 63,000 clones, 80% to 90% of them singletons. Specimen: CD4+ or CD8+ T cells sorted from blood, collected in a trial of the OX40 agonist ivuxolimab. These receptors were obtained from an adult with an advanced solid tumor such as melanoma, head and neck, liver or kidney cancer.

The chain employs TRBV19 and TRBJ1-1; 10 bases agree with TRBD1. CDR3 size: 19 residues. The germline CDR1 and CDR2 sequences are LNHDA and SQIVND (reference sequence). V trimming: 4 bases; J trimming: 2 bases; junction bases outside the gene matches: 16. The CDR3 here is CASSTIYPGTGVANTEAFF. The CDR3 coding sequence is TGTGCCAGTAGTACGATCTATCCTGGGACAGGGGTCGCAAACACTGAAGCTTTCTTT. Based on the CDR3 plus reference TRBV19 and TRBJ1-1, the full variable domain is DGGITQSPKYLFRKEGQNVTLSCEQNLNHDAMYWYRQDPGQGLRLIYYSQIVNDFQKGDIAEGYSVSREKKESFPLTVTSAQKNPTAFYLCASSTIYPGTGVANTEAFFGQGTRLTVV.

The chain recombines TRBV19 with TRBJ1-5, with a weak D call TRBD1 (5 bases). The germline gives CDR1 LNHDA, CDR2 SQIVND (reference sequence). This CDR3 is 14 amino acids long. V lost 6 bases and J 4 bases, leaving 13 bases between the germline ends. CDR3 protein: CASSPRQPNQPQHF. The CDR3 DNA reads TGTGCCAGTAGCCCCCGACAGCCTAATCAGCCCCAGCATTTT.

The rearrangement uses TRBV28 and TRBJ2-3, with D unclear. This CDR3 is 13 amino acids long. Per germline, CDR1 MDHEN and CDR2 SYDVKM. The ends were cut back, 6 bases at V and 3 bases at J, with 10 bases in the middle. The CDR3 sequence: CASSPLTTDTQYF. The CDR3 coding sequence is TGTGCCAGCAGCCCCCTTACGACAGATACGCAGTATTTT. Combining the CDR3 with reference TRBV28 and TRBJ2-3 gives the whole variable domain DVKVTQSSRYLVKRTGEKVFLECVQDMDHENMFWYRQDPGLGLRLIYFSYDVKMKEKGDIPEGYSVSREKKERFSLILESASTNQTSMYLCASSPLTTDTQYFGPGTRLTVL.

V usage is TRBV5-8 and J usage is TRBJ2-6; D gene ambiguous. V was shortened by 0 bases and J by 4 bases, with 8 bases between the two germline ends. Germline CDR1 SGHTS, CDR2 YDEGEE. This CDR3 has 15 residues. The CDR3 region has the DNA TGTGCCAGCAGCTTGGCTGGTGACGGGGCCAACGTCCTGACTTTC. Amino acid sequence: CASSLAGDGANVLTF.

The chain joins TRBV6-5 to TRBJ1-2; D gene unclear. This CDR3 has 14 amino acids. Germline CDR1 MNHEY, CDR2 SVGAGI. Trimming took 0 bases from V and 3 from J, leaving 8 bases between them. The CDR3, as DNA: TGTGCCAGCAGTTACTCGATCAGACACTATGGCTACACCTTC. Translation gives CASSYSIRHYGYTF.

The V and J genes are TRBV5-4 and TRBJ2-7; D remains unclear. The germline V gene encodes CDR1 SGHNT and CDR2 YYREEE (reference sequence). Trimming took 2 bases from V and 6 from J, leaving 15 bases between them. This CDR3 is 14 amino acids long. The CDR3 DNA follows: TGTGCCAGCAGCTTAGGTGGGCCCCTTGGCGAGCAGTACTTC. Protein sequence: CASSLGGPLGEQYF.

The chain is built from TRBV19 and TRBJ1-2; D is unresolved. The CDR3 covers 14 residues. Per germline, CDR1 LNHDA and CDR2 SQIVND (reference sequence). V lost 5 bases, J lost 6 bases, and 16 bases lay in between. This CDR3 reads CASSLFRTPNGYTF. CDR3 bases: TGTGCCAGTAGTCTCTTTCGAACGCCTAATGGCTACACCTTC.

This clone was recorded once. V gene TRBV29-1 combines with J gene TRBJ2-5, with 7 bases aligning to TRBD1. In germline, CDR1 is SQVTM, CDR2 ANQGSEA. CDR3 length: 12 residues. The V segment lost 7 bases and the J segment 4 bases; nucleotides outside the gene matches: 6. The CDR3 loop reads CSARQGGETQYF. CDR3 nucleotide sequence: TGCAGCGCCCGACAGGGTGGAGAGACCCAGTACTTC.

V and J are TRBV5-4 and TRBJ2-2; D perhaps matches TRBD1 (5 bases). This CDR3 has 14 residues. Germline values: CDR1 SGHNT, CDR2 YYREEE (reference sequence). V lost 2 bases to trimming and J lost 3 bases, with 8 bases between them. The CDR3 loop reads CASSLIGDTGELFF. For the CDR3, the DNA is TGTGCCAGCAGCTTAATAGGGGACACCGGGGAGCTGTTTTTT.

This rearrangement joins TRBV9 to TRBJ1-4, with no clear D. Between the trimmed V and J ends, which lost 0 bases and 2 bases, there was a span of 11 bases. Germline V lookup: CDR1 SGDLS, CDR2 YYNGEE. The CDR3 spans 16 residues. This chain's CDR3 is CASSVGLIGTNEKLFF. Written as DNA, the CDR3 is TGTGCCAGCAGCGTAGGTCTTATCGGGACTAATGAAAAACTGTTTTTT.

This chain links TRBV20-1 with TRBJ2-7; no firm D call. Trimming cost V 7 bases and J 3 bases, with 7 bases left between them. CDR1 DFQATT and CDR2 SNEGSKA come from the germline V gene (reference sequence). There are 10 residues in the CDR3. In DNA form, the CDR3 reads TGCAGTGGAACCAACTACGAGCAGTACTTC. It is translated as CSGTNYEQYF.

The chain recombines TRBV18 with TRBJ1-1; D is possibly TRBD1 (6 bases). V shed 4 bases and J shed 2 bases, with 14 bases lying between them. This CDR3 contains 15 residues. Germline V gives CDR1 KGHSH, CDR2 LQKENI. CDR3 loop: CASSRWGGPNTEAFF. As DNA, the CDR3 is TGTGCCAGCTCACGTTGGGGGGGGCCTAACACTGAAGCTTTCTTT.

This clone has a single count. The V and J genes are TRBV14 and TRBJ2-7; 8 bases fit TRBD2. The CDR3 covers 13 residues. V was clipped by 6 bases and J by 7 bases; unmatched bases: 8. Germline V gene data show CDR1 as SGHDN and CDR2 as FVKESK. CDR3 DNA sequence: TGTGCCAGCAGAGACGGCGGGAGGAGTGAGCAGTACTTC. This translates into CASRDGGRSEQYF.

The genes are TRBV5-1 and TRBJ1-2, with 10 nucleotides matching TRBD1. Trimming at V came to 3 bases and at J to 0 bases, leaving 5 bases not matched to a gene. The CDR3 runs 16 residues. Germline V CDR1 and CDR2: SGHRS, YFSETQ. The CDR3 protein is CASSSRGTGANYGYTF. For the CDR3, the DNA is TGCGCCAGCAGCTCCCGCGGGACAGGGGCTAACTATGGCTACACCTTC.

CDR3 region: CASIPSGGADEQFF. CDR3 nucleotides: TGTGCCAGCATCCCTAGCGGGGGGGCCGATGAGCAGTTCTTC. The chain recombines TRBV2 with TRBJ2-1; TRBD2 aligns across 12 bases. The V gene's germline CDR1 is SNHLY and CDR2 FYNNEI. The CDR3 length is 14 residues. The V gene end was trimmed by 7 bases and the J gene end by 8 bases; junction bases not matched to a gene: 6.

The V gene is TRBV7-9, the J gene TRBJ1-1; D might be TRBD1 (5 bases). The V gene's germline CDR1 is SEHNR and CDR2 FQNEAQ (reference sequence). V lost 4 bases to trimming and J lost 1 base, with 13 bases between them. The CDR3 covers 15 residues. The CDR3 nucleotides are TGTGCCAGCAGCTCTCCGGGACGGACGAACACTGAAGCTTTCTTT. Amino acids: CASSSPGRTNTEAFF. Looking up the rest from reference TRBV7-9 and TRBJ1-1 gives the full variable domain: DTGVSQNPRHKITKRGQNVTFRCDPISEHNRLYWYRQTLGQGPEFLTYFQNEAQLEKSRLLSDRFSAERPKGSFSTLEIQRTEQGDSAMYLCASSSPGRTNTEAFFGQGTRLTVV.

The chain uses TRBV28 and TRBJ2-1; TRBD2 matches at 9 bases. Per germline, CDR1 MDHEN and CDR2 SYDVKM. The V segment lost 1 base and the J segment 8 bases; nucleotides outside the gene matches: 18. The CDR3 loop spans 19 amino acids. CDR3 nucleotides: TGTGCCAGCAGTTTATTTTCAGGGGGGAGCGCAGGCGGGAGGGATGAGCAGTTCTTC. This encodes CASSLFSGGSAGGRDEQFF. Using reference TRBV28 and TRBJ2-1 for the parts outside the CDR3, the full variable domain is DVKVTQSSRYLVKRTGEKVFLECVQDMDHENMFWYRQDPGLGLRLIYFSYDVKMKEKGDIPEGYSVSREKKERFSLILESASTNQTSMYLCASSLFSGGSAGGRDEQFFGPGTRLTVL.

This chain links TRBV14 with TRBJ2-1, with 10 bases lining up with TRBD1. The CDR3 has 17 amino acids. Per germline, CDR1 SGHDN and CDR2 FVKESK. Trimming removed 3 bases from V and 3 bases from J; junction bases left unmatched: 8. The CDR3 bases are TGTGCCAGCAGCCAGGGGACCGGGACAGGGGACTACAATGAGCAGTTCTTC. Encoded protein: CASSQGTGTGDYNEQFF.

The V call is TRBV15, the J call TRBJ2-5; D is perhaps TRBD1 (6 bases). There are 14 residues in the CDR3. Trimming took 6 bases from V and 2 from J, leaving 13 bases between them. Germline V gene lookup returns CDR1 LNHNV and CDR2 YYDKDF (reference sequence). CDR3 nucleotide sequence: TGTGCCACCAGTCGAGGGACACTTCAAGAGACCCAGTACTTC. Translation gives CATSRGTLQETQYF.

This rearrangement joins TRBV6-1 to TRBJ2-2, with D possibly TRBD1 on 5 matching bases. The germline V gene has CDR1 MNHNS and CDR2 SASEGT. The CDR3 runs to 15 residues. V lost 2 bases to trimming and J lost 4 bases, with 11 bases between them. CDR3 sequence (DNA): TGTGCCAGCAGTGAACAAGAACAGGCCACCGGGGAGCTGTTTTTT. Its protein product is CASSEQEQATGELFF.

As concerns this clone: The junction shows a germline mismatch at one end, possibly a read error. The chain is built from TRBV7-7 and TRBJ1-5, with no clear D. Germline-derived CDR1 and CDR2 are SSHAT and FNYEAQ (reference sequence). This CDR3 comprises 13 residues. The CDR3 region is CASSLAENQPQHF. As DNA, the CDR3 is TGTGCTAGCAGCTTAGCAGAAAATCAGCCCCAGCATTTT.

V and J are TRBV7-9 and TRBJ2-5, with 7 bases that match TRBD1. V dropped 1 base and J dropped 4; count of bases not matched to a gene: 3. The CDR3 extends over 14 amino acids. In germline, CDR1 is SEHNR, CDR2 FQNEAQ (reference sequence). In DNA form, the CDR3 reads TGTGCCAGCAGCTTAGGGGACAGCAGAGAGACCCAGTACTTC. Protein product: CASSLGDSRETQYF. Full variable domain (outside the CDR3, taken from reference TRBV7-9 and TRBJ2-5): DTGVSQNPRHKITKRGQNVTFRCDPISEHNRLYWYRQTLGQGPEFLTYFQNEAQLEKSRLLSDRFSAERPKGSFSTLEIQRTEQGDSAMYLCASSLGDSRETQYFGPGTRLLVL.

The chain has TRBV6-6 and TRBJ1-2, with D maybe TRBD1 (5 bases). CDR3 length: 12 residues. The germline V gene encodes CDR1 MNHNY and CDR2 SVGAGI (reference sequence). V was pared by 5 bases and J by 8 bases, with 12 bases between. The CDR3 coding sequence is TGTGCCAGCAGTCCCGGGACCACGGGCTACACCTTC. It yields the protein CASSPGTTGYTF.

This chain links TRBV10-3 with TRBJ1-5, with a weak D call TRBD1 (5 bases). Trimming removed 3 bases from V and 3 bases from J, with 15 bases in between. The CDR3 is 16 amino acids. Germline loops: CDR1 ENHRY, CDR2 SYGVKD. The CDR3 coding sequence is TGTGCCATCAGTGACGGGACCACCGGGGTCAATCAGCCCCAGCATTTT. Translation gives CAISDGTTGVNQPQHF.

This clone was found a few times. V is TRBV7-2 and J is TRBJ2-1; 9 bases agree with TRBD2. CDR3 length: 15 amino acids. J gave up 5 bases and V 2 bases, and 4 bases lay outside the gene matches. Germline CDR1 is SGHTA and CDR2 is FQGNSA. The CDR3 sequence: CASSLYSSGDNEQFF. The CDR3 DNA reads TGTGCCAGCAGCTTATACTCTAGCGGGGACAATGAGCAGTTCTTC.

The genes are TRBV7-3 and TRBJ2-1, with D possibly TRBD2 on 6 matching bases. The CDR3 consists of 15 residues. With 3 bases removed from V and 7 bases from J, the gap between germline ends came to 16 bases. The germline V gene encodes CDR1 SGHTA and CDR2 FQGTGA. CDR3 DNA: TGTGCCAGCAGCTTCGGGGGACGCATCACGAATGAGCAGTTCTTC. Residues: CASSFGGRITNEQFF.

The chain recombines TRBV15 with TRBJ2-7; D is possibly TRBD1 (7 bases). V was shortened by 11 bases and J by 3 bases, with 11 bases between the two germline ends. Germline V gene lookup returns CDR1 LNHNV and CDR2 YYDKDF (reference sequence). This CDR3 contains 11 residues. CDR3 in amino acids: CAVQGGYEQYF. The DNA of the CDR3 is TGTGCCGTCCAGGGGGGCTACGAGCAGTACTTC.